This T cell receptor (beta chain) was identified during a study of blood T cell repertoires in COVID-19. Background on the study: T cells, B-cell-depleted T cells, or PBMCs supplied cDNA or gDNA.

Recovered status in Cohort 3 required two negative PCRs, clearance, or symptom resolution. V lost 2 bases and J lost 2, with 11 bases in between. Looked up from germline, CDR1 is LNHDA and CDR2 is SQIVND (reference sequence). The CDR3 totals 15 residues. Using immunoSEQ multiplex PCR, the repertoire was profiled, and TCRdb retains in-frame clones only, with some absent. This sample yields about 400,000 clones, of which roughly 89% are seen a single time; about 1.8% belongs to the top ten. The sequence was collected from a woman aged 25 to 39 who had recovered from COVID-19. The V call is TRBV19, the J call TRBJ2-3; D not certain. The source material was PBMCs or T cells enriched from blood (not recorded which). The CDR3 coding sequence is TGTGCCAGTAGTATAATCAACACACCCACAGATACGCAGTATTTT. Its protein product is CASSIINTPTDTQYF. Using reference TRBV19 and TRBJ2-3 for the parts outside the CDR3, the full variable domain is DGGITQSPKYLFRKEGQNVTLSCEQNLNHDAMYWYRQDPGQGLRLIYYSQIVNDFQKGDIAEGYSVSREKKESFPLTVTSAQKNPTAFYLCASSIINTPTDTQYFGPGTRLTVL.